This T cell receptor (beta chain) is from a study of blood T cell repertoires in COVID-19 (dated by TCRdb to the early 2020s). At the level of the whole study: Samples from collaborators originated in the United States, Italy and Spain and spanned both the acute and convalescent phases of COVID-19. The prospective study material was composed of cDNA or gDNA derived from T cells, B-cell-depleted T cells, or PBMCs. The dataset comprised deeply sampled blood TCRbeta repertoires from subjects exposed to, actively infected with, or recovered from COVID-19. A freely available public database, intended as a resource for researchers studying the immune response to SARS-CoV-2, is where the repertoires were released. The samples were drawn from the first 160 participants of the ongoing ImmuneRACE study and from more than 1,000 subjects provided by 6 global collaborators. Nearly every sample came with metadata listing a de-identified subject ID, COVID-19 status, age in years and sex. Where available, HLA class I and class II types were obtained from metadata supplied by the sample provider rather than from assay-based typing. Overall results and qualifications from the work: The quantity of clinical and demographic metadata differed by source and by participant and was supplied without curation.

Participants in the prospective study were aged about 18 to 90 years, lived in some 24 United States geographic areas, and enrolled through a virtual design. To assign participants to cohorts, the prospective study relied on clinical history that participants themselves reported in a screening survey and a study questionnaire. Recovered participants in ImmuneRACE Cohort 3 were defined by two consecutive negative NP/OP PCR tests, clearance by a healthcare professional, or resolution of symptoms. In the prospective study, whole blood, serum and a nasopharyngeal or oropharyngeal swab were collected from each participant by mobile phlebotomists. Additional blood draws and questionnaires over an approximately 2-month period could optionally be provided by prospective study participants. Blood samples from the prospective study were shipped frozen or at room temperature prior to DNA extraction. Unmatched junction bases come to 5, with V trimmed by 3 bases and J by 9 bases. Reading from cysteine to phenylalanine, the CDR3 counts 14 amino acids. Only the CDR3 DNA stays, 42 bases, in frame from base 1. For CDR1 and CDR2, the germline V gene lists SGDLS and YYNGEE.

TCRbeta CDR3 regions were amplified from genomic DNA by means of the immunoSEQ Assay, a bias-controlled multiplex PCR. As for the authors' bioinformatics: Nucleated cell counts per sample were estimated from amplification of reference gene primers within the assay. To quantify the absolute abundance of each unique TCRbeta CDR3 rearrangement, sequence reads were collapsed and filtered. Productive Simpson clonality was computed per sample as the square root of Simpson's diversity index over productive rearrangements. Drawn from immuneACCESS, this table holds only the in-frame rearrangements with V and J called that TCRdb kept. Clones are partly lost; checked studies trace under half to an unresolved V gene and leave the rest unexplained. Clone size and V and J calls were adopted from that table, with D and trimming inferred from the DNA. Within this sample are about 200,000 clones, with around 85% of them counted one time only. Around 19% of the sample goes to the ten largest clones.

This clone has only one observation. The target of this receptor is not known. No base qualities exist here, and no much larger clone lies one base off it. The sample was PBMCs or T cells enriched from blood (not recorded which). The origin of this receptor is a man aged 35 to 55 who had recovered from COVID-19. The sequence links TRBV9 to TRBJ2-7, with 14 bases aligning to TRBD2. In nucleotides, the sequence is TGTGCCAGCAGCGGAGGGACTAGCGGGAGTGGGCAGTACTTC. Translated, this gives CASSGGTSGSGQYF.